This TCR beta chain was identified during a study of T cell responses to AZD1222 COVID-19 vaccine (dated by TCRdb to the early 2020s). Regarding the research as a whole: A total of approximately 250 trial participants underwent TCR sequencing, of whom approximately 200 had received two doses of AZD1222 and some 25 had received two doses of the MenACWY control vaccine. Trial participants were enrolled by age into subgroups of 18-55, 56-69 and 70-plus years, and roughly 150, 30 and 60 TCR-sequenced participants, respectively, were included in these subgroups.

The CDR3 regions of human TCRbeta chains were analyzed by immunosequencing. Regarding the original processing steps: TCRs in the repertoires were matched against a reference library of SARS-CoV-2-specific TCRs that had been generated with the MIRA antigen-specificity platform. Breadth meant the fraction of unique TCRs that were SARS-CoV-2-associated, whereas depth meant the fraction of total T cells that were SARS-CoV-2-associated. Using the MIRA data, every spike-specific TCR was mapped to the spike region that the TCR reacted to and assigned to either a CD4 or a CD8 class. Log10-transformed breadth and depth values were compared by one-way ANOVA with Sidak's multiple comparisons tests. TCRdb mirrors the immuneACCESS table, restricted to in-frame sequences. Some clones are absent from its copies; in checked studies, under half trace to an unresolved V gene, and the reason for the others is unknown. The V and J calls and the clone size are those of that table, but D and trimming were determined from the DNA. For this sample the table gives some 250,000 clones, of which almost 95% were detected only once. 0.55% of the sample comes from the top ten.

Remarks on this clone: Its antigen is not yet known. No much larger clone is present one base from it, and per-base qualities are unavailable.

Study-wide conclusions, independent of this receptor: Conclusions about previously exposed vaccinees were limited because only five to seven AZD1222 recipients were SARS-CoV-2 seropositive at baseline. After two AZD1222 doses, spike-specific TCR breadth and depth were significantly higher than at day 0 and than in MenACWY recipients. No day 14 peak-response samples were available, so repertoires were characterized only after the peak T cell response. Nearly half of unique spike-specific TCRs reportedly recognized epitopes outside regions mutated in the B.1.351 and B.1.1.7 variants. In the small 56-69-year group, the increase in depth fell short of significance, most likely because of low power. CD4 TCRs associated with the vaccine covered the entire spike protein, and the dominant responses were in regions 160-218 and 743-854. Participants were mostly white British, with more females than males. The authors suggested clonal diversity may have been underestimated.

The time point label for this specimen denotes: about 28 days (+/-7) after the second vaccine dose. Because spike-specific TCR depth and breadth did not differ between the two schedules, AZD1222 recipients who got a second dose at roughly 4 weeks were pooled with those who got a second dose at roughly 12 weeks. Samples from vaccinated people were obtained from the UK trials COV001 and COV002, which included a single-blind randomized controlled phase 2/3 trial of AZD1222 (ChAdOx1 nCoV-19) in healthy adults. For TCRbeta chain sequencing, PBMC samples were collected from trial participants at day 0 and at day 28 after the second dose. This TCR was recovered from an adult who received the AZD1222 COVID-19 vaccine. The material sequenced was peripheral blood, taken 28 days after the second AZD1222 dose.

The sequence in DNA is TGCGCCAGCTTCGTTGGGGGTGTGAACACTGAAGCTTTCTTT. The encoded protein is CASFVGGVNTEAFF. The chain couples TRBV5-1 to TRBJ1-1; TRBD1 might be the D gene, on 5 matching bases. V is shortened by 7 bases, J by 0 bases, and the region joining them spans 13 bases. The CDR3 runs 14 residues from the cysteine to the phenylalanine. The DNA shown is the 42-base CDR3, in frame from base 1. The germline V gene specifies SGHRS as CDR1 and YFSETQ as CDR2.